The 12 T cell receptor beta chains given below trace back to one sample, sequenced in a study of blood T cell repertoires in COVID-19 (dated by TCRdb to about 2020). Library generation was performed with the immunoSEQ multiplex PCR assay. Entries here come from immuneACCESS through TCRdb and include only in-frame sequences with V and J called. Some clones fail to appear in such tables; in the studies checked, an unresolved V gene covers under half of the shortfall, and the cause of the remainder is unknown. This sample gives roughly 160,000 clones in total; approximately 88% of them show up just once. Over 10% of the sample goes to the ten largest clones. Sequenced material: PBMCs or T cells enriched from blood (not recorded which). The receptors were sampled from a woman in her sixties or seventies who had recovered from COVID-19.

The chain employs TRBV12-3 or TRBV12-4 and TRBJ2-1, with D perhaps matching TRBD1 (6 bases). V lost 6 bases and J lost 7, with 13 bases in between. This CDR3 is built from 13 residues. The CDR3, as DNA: TGTGCCAGCAGCCAAAGACAGGTAAATGAGCAGTTCTTC. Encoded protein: CASSQRQVNEQFF.

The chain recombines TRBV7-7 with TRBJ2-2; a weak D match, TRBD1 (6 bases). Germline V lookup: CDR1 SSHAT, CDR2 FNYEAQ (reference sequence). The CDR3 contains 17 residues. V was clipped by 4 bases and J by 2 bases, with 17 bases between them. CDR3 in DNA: TGTGCCAGCAGCTCTACCATGGCAGGGGCTAACACCGGGGAGCTGTTTTTT. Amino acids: CASSSTMAGANTGELFF.

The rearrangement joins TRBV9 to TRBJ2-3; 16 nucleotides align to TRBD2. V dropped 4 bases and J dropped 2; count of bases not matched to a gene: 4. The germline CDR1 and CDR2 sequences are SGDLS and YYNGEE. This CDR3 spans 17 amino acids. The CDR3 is CASSTGLAGGFTDTQYF. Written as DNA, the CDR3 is TGTGCCAGCAGCACGGGACTAGCGGGGGGGTTCACAGATACGCAGTATTTT.

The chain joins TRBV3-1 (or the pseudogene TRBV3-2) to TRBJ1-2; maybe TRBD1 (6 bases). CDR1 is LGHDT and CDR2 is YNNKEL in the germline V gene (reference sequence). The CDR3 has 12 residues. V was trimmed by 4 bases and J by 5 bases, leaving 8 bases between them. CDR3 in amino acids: CASSPGQYGYTF. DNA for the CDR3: TGTGCCAGCAGCCCTGGACAGTATGGCTACACCTTC.

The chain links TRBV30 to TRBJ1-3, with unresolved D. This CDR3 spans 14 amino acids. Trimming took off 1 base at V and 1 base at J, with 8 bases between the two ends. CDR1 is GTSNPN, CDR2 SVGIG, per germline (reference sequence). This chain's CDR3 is CAWSDTISGNTIYF. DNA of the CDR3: TGTGCCTGGAGTGACACGATATCTGGAAACACCATATATTTT.

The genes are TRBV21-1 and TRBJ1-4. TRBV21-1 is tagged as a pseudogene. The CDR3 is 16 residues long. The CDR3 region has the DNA TGTGCCAGCAGCAAGTCTCCCCCGTCAACTAATGAAAAACTGTTTTTT. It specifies CASSKSPPSTNEKLFF.

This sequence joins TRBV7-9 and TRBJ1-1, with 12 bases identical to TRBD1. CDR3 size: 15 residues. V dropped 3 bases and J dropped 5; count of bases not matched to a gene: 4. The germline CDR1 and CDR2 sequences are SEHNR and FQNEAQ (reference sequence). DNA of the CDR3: TGTGCCAGCAGCTTGGGACAGGGGGCGGGGACTGAAGCTTTCTTT. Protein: CASSLGQGAGTEAFF. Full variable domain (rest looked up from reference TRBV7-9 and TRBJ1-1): DTGVSQNPRHKITKRGQNVTFRCDPISEHNRLYWYRQTLGQGPEFLTYFQNEAQLEKSRLLSDRFSAERPKGSFSTLEIQRTEQGDSAMYLCASSLGQGAGTEAFFGQGTRLTVV.

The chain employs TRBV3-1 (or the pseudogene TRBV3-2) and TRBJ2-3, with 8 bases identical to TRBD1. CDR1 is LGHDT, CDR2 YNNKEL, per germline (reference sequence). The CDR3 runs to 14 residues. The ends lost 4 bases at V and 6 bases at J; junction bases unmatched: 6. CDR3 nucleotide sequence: TGTGCCAGCAGCCCGGACAGGGTCGCGGATACGCAGTATTTT. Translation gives CASSPDRVADTQYF.

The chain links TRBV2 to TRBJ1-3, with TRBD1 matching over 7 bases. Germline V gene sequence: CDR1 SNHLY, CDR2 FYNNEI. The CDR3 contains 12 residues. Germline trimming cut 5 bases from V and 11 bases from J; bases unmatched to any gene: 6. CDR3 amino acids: CASSQTGTAIYF. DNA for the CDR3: TGTGCCAGCAGTCAAACCGGGACAGCCATATATTTT.

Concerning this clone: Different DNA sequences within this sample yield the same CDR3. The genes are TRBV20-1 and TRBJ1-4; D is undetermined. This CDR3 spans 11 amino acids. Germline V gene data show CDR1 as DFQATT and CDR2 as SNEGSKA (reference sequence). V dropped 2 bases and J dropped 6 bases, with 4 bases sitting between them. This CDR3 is CSARSDEKLFF. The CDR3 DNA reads TGCAGTGCTAGATCCGATGAAAAACTGTTTTTT.

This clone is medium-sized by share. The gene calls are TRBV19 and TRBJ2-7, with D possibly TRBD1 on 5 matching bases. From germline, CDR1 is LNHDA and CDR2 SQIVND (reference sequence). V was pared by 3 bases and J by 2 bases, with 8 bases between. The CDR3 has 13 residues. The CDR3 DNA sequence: TGTGCCAGTAGTATCGAGGACACCTACGAGCAGTACTTC. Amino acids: CASSIEDTYEQYF.

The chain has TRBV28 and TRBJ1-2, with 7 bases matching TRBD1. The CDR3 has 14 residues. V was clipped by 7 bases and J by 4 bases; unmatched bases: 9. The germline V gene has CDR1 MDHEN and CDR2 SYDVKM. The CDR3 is CASTLGRDSYGYTF. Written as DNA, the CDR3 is TGTGCCAGCACCCTTGGCCGGGACAGCTATGGCTACACCTTC.